Below, 28 T cell receptor beta chains from the same sample are listed, as sequenced in a study of blood T cell repertoires in COVID-19. The data were produced by immunoSEQ multiplex PCR, yet TCRdb's version contains in-frame clones alone and is incomplete. The table includes 55,000 to 70,000 clones, more than 90% detected once. The sequenced material came from peripheral blood. These receptors were obtained from a human donor in a cohort sampled during active COVID-19.

V and J are TRBV3-1 (or the pseudogene TRBV3-2) and TRBJ2-1, with a weak D call TRBD2 (7 bases). CDR3 length: 15 amino acids. CDR1 and CDR2 (germline): LGHDT, YNNKEL (reference sequence). Deletions cut 6 bases from V and 2 bases from J, with 14 bases between. Here the CDR3 reads CASSFGGGPYNEQFF. In DNA form, the CDR3 reads TGTGCCAGCAGTTTCGGCGGGGGCCCCTACAATGAGCAGTTCTTC.

V and J are TRBV3-1 (or the pseudogene TRBV3-2) and TRBJ2-7; possibly TRBD2 for D (6 bases). CDR3 length: 15 residues. The germline CDR1 and CDR2 sequences are LGHDT and YNNKEL (reference sequence). Trimming removed 4 bases from V and 1 base from J, with 14 bases in between. CDR3 residues: CASSPRYGGSYEQYF. The DNA of the CDR3 is TGTGCCAGCAGCCCCCGCTACGGGGGTTCCTACGAGCAGTACTTC.

The chain carries TRBV9 and TRBJ1-4; possible D gene TRBD1, 5 bases. V lost 0 bases and J 7 bases, leaving 16 bases between the germline ends. The CDR3 loop spans 16 amino acids. CDR1 is SGDLS, CDR2 YYNGEE, per germline. As DNA, the CDR3 is TGTGCCAGCAGCGTAGGCCCCCAGGGCTCGGGTGAAAAACTGTTTTTT. Protein product: CASSVGPQGSGEKLFF.

The rearrangement uses TRBV19 and TRBJ2-7; TRBD1 agrees at 10 bases. The CDR3 consists of 16 residues. J was trimmed by 0 bases and V by 1 base; bases with no gene match: 3. Germline V gene data show CDR1 as LNHDA and CDR2 as SQIVND (reference sequence). The CDR3: CASSIGRTGGSYEQYF. The CDR3 DNA sequence: TGTGCCAGTAGTATAGGCCGGACAGGGGGCTCCTACGAGCAGTACTTC.

The chain uses TRBV10-1 and TRBJ2-7; D not resolved. V dropped 0 bases and J dropped 6 bases, with 9 bases sitting between them. This CDR3 is built from 13 residues. CDR1 and CDR2 (germline): WNHNN, SYGVQD (reference sequence). This CDR3 is CASSESRLCEQYF. CDR3 DNA: TGCGCCAGCAGTGAGTCGCGTCTTTGCGAGCAGTACTTC.

The chain employs TRBV11-2 and TRBJ2-5, with a weak D call TRBD2 (6 bases). The CDR3 sequence is 16 residues long. With 1 base removed from V and 3 bases from J, the gap between germline ends came to 15 bases. Germline lookup yields CDR1 SGHAT and CDR2 FQNNGV. CDR3 in amino acids: CASSLVPLATEETQYF. The DNA of the CDR3 is TGTGCCAGCAGCTTAGTTCCCCTAGCGACCGAAGAGACCCAGTACTTC.

This sequence joins TRBV19 and TRBJ1-6; 10 positions agree with TRBD1. The CDR3 sequence is 13 residues long. V lost 5 bases to trimming and J lost 12 bases; unmatched junction nucleotides: 4. CDR1 is LNHDA, CDR2 SQIVND, per germline (reference sequence). CDR3 sequence: CASSWTGGEPLHF. In DNA form, the CDR3 reads TGTGCCAGTAGTTGGACAGGGGGTGAACCCCTCCACTTT.

A remark on this clone: The junction departs from the called germline gene at one end, perhaps through a read error. J is TRBJ1-2 and V is TRBV19, with D unclear. This CDR3 is built from 12 residues. Looked up from germline, CDR1 is LNHDA and CDR2 is SQIVND (reference sequence). CDR3 loop: CASSTQTPPVSF. The CDR3 region has the DNA TGTGCCAGTAGTACCCAGACACCCCCTGTATCCTTC.

The chain's CDR3 is CASSPQGDTQYF. The CDR3 bases are TGCGCCAGCAGCCCTCAGGGAGATACGCAGTATTTT. The chain joins TRBV5-1 to TRBJ2-3, with TRBD1 as a possible D gene (5 bases). The length of the CDR3 is 12 residues. Germline CDR1 SGHRS, CDR2 YFSETQ. Trimming shortened V by 4 bases and J by 5 bases, and 8 bases separated the two germline ends.

The chain joins TRBV27 to TRBJ1-1, with TRBD1 as a possible D gene (6 bases). The CDR3 contains 15 residues. Per the germline V gene, CDR1 is MNHEY and CDR2 is SMNVEV (reference sequence). Trimming removed 1 base at V and 6 bases at J, with 15 bases between. The CDR3 DNA is TGTGCCAGCAGTTTATTGTCGGGGGGGCTCGCTGAAGCTTTCTTT. It is translated as CASSLLSGGLAEAFF.

This sequence joins TRBV5-1 and TRBJ2-7, with a tentative D call TRBD2 (6 bases). CDR3 length: 14 amino acids. Trimming shortened V by 4 bases and J by 4 bases, and 15 bases separated the two germline ends. The germline V gene has CDR1 SGHRS and CDR2 YFSETQ. The CDR3 bases are TGCGCCAGCAGCGGCCAAGGAGGGGATTACGAGCAGTACTTC. This codes for CASSGQGGDYEQYF.

The CDR3 bases are TGTGCCTGGAGTCGAGGCTGGGGGGATGGCTACACCTTC. It specifies CAWSRGWGDGYTF. The J gene is TRBJ1-2, the V gene TRBV30; perhaps TRBD1 as D (5 bases). V lost 2 bases, J lost 6 bases, and 13 bases lay in between. The CDR3 has 13 residues. The germline V gene has CDR1 GTSNPN and CDR2 SVGIG (reference sequence).

The chain joins TRBV7-2 to TRBJ2-1; D is unresolved. The CDR3 has 15 residues. The germline V gene has CDR1 SGHTA and CDR2 FQGNSA. Trimming took off 3 bases at V and 5 bases at J, with 14 bases between the two ends. The CDR3: CASSLKYGGDNEQFF. The CDR3 DNA sequence: TGTGCCAGCAGCTTGAAGTACGGCGGTGACAATGAGCAGTTCTTC.

The rearrangement uses TRBV19 and TRBJ1-6, with a possible D match to TRBD1 (5 bases). Germline V lookup: CDR1 LNHDA, CDR2 SQIVND (reference sequence). The CDR3 runs to 13 residues. Trimming took 7 bases from V and 3 from J, leaving 7 bases between them. CDR3 coding DNA: TGTGCCAGTAAAGACAGCTATAATTCACCCCTCCACTTT. It translates to CASKDSYNSPLHF.

The chain uses TRBV19 and TRBJ2-1; tentatively, D is TRBD1 (5 bases). CDR1 and CDR2 from the germline V gene are LNHDA and SQIVND (reference sequence). The CDR3 is 16 amino acids. V was cut by 1 base and J by 5 bases, with 15 bases left in between. The CDR3 DNA is TGTGCCAGTAGTATAGGGTCAGGGCCTCTCAACAATGAGCAGTTCTTC. Its protein product is CASSIGSGPLNNEQFF.

This clone was detected only once. The J gene is TRBJ1-2, the V gene TRBV28; 8 bases are a match to TRBD1. Germline trimming cut 5 bases from V and 1 base from J; bases unmatched to any gene: 3. Germline V gene data show CDR1 as MDHEN and CDR2 as SYDVKM. CDR3 size: 14 residues. The CDR3 region is CASSQGAGNYGYTF. CDR3 DNA sequence: TGTGCCAGCAGTCAGGGGGCTGGTAACTATGGCTACACCTTC.

The V call is TRBV6-2 or TRBV6-3, the J call TRBJ2-7, with no clear D. V was clipped by 2 bases and J by 3 bases, with 11 bases between them. The CDR3 spans 14 residues. Germline V gene data show CDR1 as MNHEY and CDR2 as SVGEGT. The CDR3 sequence is CASSYRIRDYEQYF. CDR3 coding DNA: TGTGCCAGCAGTTACCGAATAAGAGACTACGAGCAGTACTTC.

The chain carries TRBV11-2 and TRBJ2-1; the match to TRBD2 covers 8 bases. The CDR3 spans 19 residues. The junction had 15 bases not matched to a gene; V was cut back by 0 bases and J by 5 bases. Germline CDR1 and CDR2: SGHAT and FQNNGV. Here the CDR3 reads CASSLDLVLAGLRDNEQFF. CDR3 nucleotide sequence: TGTGCCAGCAGCTTAGATCTAGTTTTAGCGGGGCTAAGAGACAATGAGCAGTTCTTC.

The V and J genes are TRBV5-1 and TRBJ1-2, with 9 positions matching TRBD1. The V segment lost 3 bases and the J segment 4 bases; nucleotides outside the gene matches: 10. The CDR3 runs 16 residues. Germline CDR1 SGHRS, CDR2 YFSETQ. The CDR3: CASSSLPGQGGYGYTF. The DNA of the CDR3 is TGCGCCAGCAGCTCTCTTCCGGGACAGGGTGGCTATGGCTACACCTTC.

The gene calls are TRBV27 and TRBJ1-1; D is possibly TRBD1 (6 bases). This CDR3 spans 14 amino acids. V was clipped by 3 bases and J by 6 bases, with 14 bases between them. The germline V gene has CDR1 MNHEY and CDR2 SMNVEV (reference sequence). The CDR3 DNA reads as TGTGCCAGCAGTTTGGACAGCGGCAACGCTGAAGCTTTCTTT. Translated, it gives CASSLDSGNAEAFF.

This chain connects TRBV5-4 to TRBJ2-3, with 10 bases that match TRBD2. Germline CDR1 SGHNT, CDR2 YYREEE (reference sequence). The CDR3 extends over 14 amino acids. V shed 6 bases and J 1 base; nucleotides not matched to a gene: 2. This CDR3 reads CASMSGRGTDTQYF. CDR3 sequence (DNA): TGTGCCAGCATGAGCGGGAGGGGCACAGATACGCAGTATTTT.

The chain combines TRBV5-1 with TRBJ1-1, with a weak D call TRBD1 (5 bases). V was clipped by 1 base and J by 3 bases, with 10 bases between them. Germline V lookup: CDR1 SGHRS, CDR2 YFSETQ. The CDR3 runs to 14 residues. Here the CDR3 reads CASSLSTAHTEAFF. In nucleotides, the CDR3 is TGCGCCAGCAGCTTGTCGACAGCTCACACTGAAGCTTTCTTT.

This chain links TRBV7-2 with TRBJ1-4; D gene ambiguous. The germline CDR1 and CDR2 sequences are SGHTA and FQGNSA. CDR3 length: 15 residues. Trimming shortened V by 0 bases and J by 7 bases, and 12 bases separated the two germline ends. The CDR3 bases are TGTGCCAGCAGCTTAGCGCACAATTTTGGTGAAAAACTGTTTTTT. Translating gives CASSLAHNFGEKLFF.

The chain joins TRBV19 to TRBJ2-5; TRBD1 agrees at 10 bases. This CDR3 has 16 residues. V lost 5 bases, J lost 1 base, and 7 bases stayed unmatched. Germline V CDR1 and CDR2: LNHDA, SQIVND (reference sequence). This chain's CDR3 is CASSPGQGSFQETQYF. The CDR3 DNA reads as TGTGCCAGTAGTCCGGGACAGGGGTCTTTCCAAGAGACCCAGTACTTC.

V is TRBV11-3 and J is TRBJ2-5; TRBD2 might be the D (6 bases). The germline V gene encodes CDR1 SGHNT and CDR2 YENEEA. The V and J ends lost 8 bases and 0 bases respectively, with 10 bases between them. The CDR3 runs 13 residues. The CDR3 nucleotides are TGTGCCAGCTCTGGAGGGAACCAAGAGACCCAGTACTTC. Its translation is CASSGGNQETQYF.

CDR3 in amino acids: CASSLTLPRGLYGYTF. CDR3 sequence (DNA): TGTGCCAGCAGTTTAACCCTCCCCCGCGGGCTCTATGGCTACACCTTC. The V call is TRBV27, the J call TRBJ1-2, with D unclear. This CDR3 is 16 amino acids long. Trimming removed 2 bases from V and 4 bases from J, with 17 bases in between. Germline CDR1 reads MNHEY; CDR2 reads SMNVEV (reference sequence).

This rearrangement joins TRBV2 to TRBJ2-5, with 7 bases that match TRBD1. The J segment lost 1 base and the V segment lost 8 bases, leaving 4 bases of the junction unmatched. CDR3 length equals 13 residues. The germline V gene has CDR1 SNHLY and CDR2 FYNNEI. This CDR3 is CASGGQTQETQYF. DNA for the CDR3: TGTGCCAGCGGGGGACAGACCCAAGAGACCCAGTACTTC. Combining the CDR3 with reference TRBV2 and TRBJ2-5 gives the whole variable domain EPEVTQTPSHQVTQMGQEVILRCVPISNHLYFYWYRQILGQKVEFLVSFYNNEISEKSEIFDDQFSVERPDGSNFTLKIRSTKLEDSAMYFCASGGQTQETQYFGPGTRLLVL.

The J gene is TRBJ1-1, the V gene TRBV7-9, with D tentatively TRBD1 (5 bases). The CDR3 runs 15 residues. Germline V gene sequence: CDR1 SEHNR, CDR2 FQNEAQ (reference sequence). The V end was cut by 5 bases, the J end by 1 base, with 14 bases between. CDR3 protein: CASSLLGGSNTEAFF. The DNA of the CDR3 is TGTGCCAGCAGCCTATTGGGGGGGTCGAACACTGAAGCTTTCTTT.